Shown below are 12 T cell receptor beta chains from a single sample sequenced in a study of monozygotic twins with inflammatory bowel disease (dated by TCRdb to about 2019). The library was made by 5' RACE. TCRdb names Illumina HiSeq 2500 as the instrument used. The reads went through TCRdb reprocessing, and each CDR3 protein sequence gets one entry with no DNA. The sample table holds roughly 150,000 distinct CDR3 sequences. The ten largest account for 1.2% of the sample. The sequenced sample was blood. Receptor source: a human donor with ulcerative colitis or Crohn's disease, or a healthy co-twin of an affected twin (not recorded which).

The rearrangement joins TRBV5-1 to TRBJ1-2; the D call of TRBD1 rests on TCRdb alone, since no DNA is present to check it. Germline CDR1 SGHRS, CDR2 YFSETQ. The CDR3 loop spans 16 amino acids. The CDR3 spells CASSPGQTGGAFGYTF.

The rearrangement links TRBV28 to TRBJ2-2; TCRdb returns TRBD1, unconfirmable since there is no DNA. The CDR3 runs 17 residues. Germline CDR1 MDHEN, CDR2 SYDVKM. The CDR3 spells CASSPLDGLWVTGELCF.

The chain uses TRBV6-6 and TRBJ2-3. Germline CDR1 and CDR2: MNHNY and SVGAGI (reference sequence). The CDR3 length is 12 residues. The CDR3: CASGLAMDTQYF.

The chain recombines TRBV12-3 or TRBV12-4 with TRBJ1-2. CDR3 size: 14 residues. The CDR3 reads CASSHRLINYGYTF.

J is TRBJ2-3 and V is TRBV5-1; the D call from TCRdb, TRBD2, cannot be confirmed without DNA. Germline V gene data show CDR1 as SGHRS and CDR2 as YFSETQ. The CDR3 length is 15 residues. The CDR3 loop is CASSAGREGRDTQYF. Filled out from reference TRBV5-1 and TRBJ2-3, the complete variable domain reads KAGVTQTPRYLIKTRGQQVTLSCSPISGHRSVSWYQQTPGQGLQFLFEYFSETQRNKGNFPGRFSGRQFSNSRSEMNVSTLELGDSALYLCASSAGREGRDTQYFGPGTRLTVL.

The chain carries TRBV5-1 and TRBJ1-1; no DNA is available, so the TRBD1 call from TCRdb remains unchecked. Germline V gene sequence: CDR1 SGHRS, CDR2 YFSETQ. CDR3 length equals 14 residues. CDR3 sequence: CASSLWGPNTEAFF.

The V and J genes are TRBV20-1 and TRBJ2-1; with no DNA, the TCRdb D assignment of TRBD1 cannot be verified. The CDR3 is made up of 15 amino acids. Germline-derived CDR1 and CDR2 are DFQATT and SNEGSKA (reference sequence). CDR3 amino acids: CSATPWTSPDNEQFF.

V is TRBV7-9 and J is TRBJ1-4. Germline assignment: CDR1 SEHNR and CDR2 FQNEAQ (reference sequence). CDR3 length: 17 residues. CDR3: CASSLAPWSPNNEKLFF.

The gene calls are TRBV10-3 and TRBJ2-1; with no DNA, the TCRdb D assignment of TRBD1 cannot be verified. Germline CDR1 is ENHRY and CDR2 is SYGVKD. The CDR3 contains 13 residues. This chain's CDR3 is CAISWGKYNEQFF.

The chain employs TRBV29-1 and TRBJ2-7; the TCRdb D gene call, TRBD1, has no DNA to confirm it. The CDR3 spans 12 residues. Germline-derived CDR1 and CDR2 are SQVTM and ANQGSEA. This CDR3 reads CSVARGLGEQYF.

This chain uses TRBV7-6 with TRBJ2-1; the TRBD1 assignment by TCRdb is unverifiable without DNA. The CDR3 extends over 15 amino acids. The germline CDR1 and CDR2 sequences are SGHVS and FNYEAQ. The CDR3 protein is CASSAGEFSYNEQFF.

The rearrangement uses TRBV4-1 and TRBJ2-5; TCRdb designates TRBD1, a call that cannot be tested without DNA. Germline CDR1 reads MGHRA; CDR2 reads YSYEKL. The CDR3 length is 16 residues. The CDR3: CASSQEGTGGFETQYF.